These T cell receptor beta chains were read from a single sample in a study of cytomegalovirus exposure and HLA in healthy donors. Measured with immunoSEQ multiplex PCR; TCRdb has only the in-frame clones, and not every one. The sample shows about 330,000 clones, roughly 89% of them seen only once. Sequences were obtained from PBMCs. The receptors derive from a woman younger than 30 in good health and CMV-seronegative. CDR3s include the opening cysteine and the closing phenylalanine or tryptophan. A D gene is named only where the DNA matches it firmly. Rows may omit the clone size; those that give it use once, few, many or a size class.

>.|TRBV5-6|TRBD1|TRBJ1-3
CASRYRQGGNTIYF
TGTGCCAGCAGGTACCGACAGGGAGGAAACACCATATATTTT
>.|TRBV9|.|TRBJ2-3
CASSVARADTQYF
TGTGCCAGCAGCGTAGCCAGGGCAGATACGCAGTATTTT
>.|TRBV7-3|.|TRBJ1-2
CASSLAGDGNYGYTF
TGTGCCAGCAGCTTAGCAGGGGACGGTAACTATGGCTACACCTTC
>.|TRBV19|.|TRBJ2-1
CASSYSGANEQFF
TGTGCCAGTAGTTACTCAGGGGCCAATGAGCAGTTCTTC
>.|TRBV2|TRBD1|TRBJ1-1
CASEAGGYTEAFF
TGTGCCAGCGAGGCAGGGGGCTACACTGAAGCTTTCTTT
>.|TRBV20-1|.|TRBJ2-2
CSASPTGELFF
TGCAGTGCTAGCCCTACCGGGGAGCTGTTTTTT
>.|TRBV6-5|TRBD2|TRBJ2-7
CANMTREASSYEQYF
TGTGCCAATATGACACGGGAGGCGAGCTCCTACGAGCAGTACTTC
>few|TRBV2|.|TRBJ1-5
CASSEGRVVAQPQHF
TGTGCCAGCAGTGAGGGCAGGGTGGTGGCTCAGCCCCAGCATTTT
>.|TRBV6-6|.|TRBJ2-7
CASSYGRGLTYEQYF
TGTGCCAGCAGTTACGGCAGGGGCCTCACCTACGAGCAGTACTTC
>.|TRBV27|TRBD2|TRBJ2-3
CASSFLAGVGTDTQYF
TGTGCCAGCAGTTTCCTAGCGGGAGTTGGCACAGATACGCAGTATTTT
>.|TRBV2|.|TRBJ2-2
CASSEQGSSGELFF
TGTGCCAGCAGTGAGCAGGGTTCGAGCGGGGAGCTGTTTTTT
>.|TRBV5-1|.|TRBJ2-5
CASSLGWGAVETQYF
TGCGCCAGCAGCTTGGGTTGGGGCGCGGTAGAGACCCAGTACTTC
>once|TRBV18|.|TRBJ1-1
CASSPAWGENTEAFF
TGTGCCAGCTCACCCGCGTGGGGAGAGAACACTGAAGCTTTCTTT
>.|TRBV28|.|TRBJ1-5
CASRQGYQPQHF
TGTGCCAGCAGGCAGGGGTATCAGCCCCAGCATTTT
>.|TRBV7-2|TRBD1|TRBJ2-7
CASSFTGTDPYEQYF
TGTGCCAGCAGCTTTACCGGGACAGACCCCTACGAGCAGTACTTC
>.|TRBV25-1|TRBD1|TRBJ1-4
CASSARGQGEKLFF
TGTGCCAGCAGTGCCAGGGGACAGGGGGAAAAACTGTTTTTT
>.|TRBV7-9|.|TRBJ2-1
CASSYGQNQQFF
TGTGCCAGCAGCTACGGACAGAACCAGCAGTTCTTC
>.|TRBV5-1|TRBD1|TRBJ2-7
CASSIGQGSYEQYF
TGCGCCAGCAGCATAGGACAGGGCTCCTACGAGCAGTACTTC
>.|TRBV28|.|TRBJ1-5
CASSLGPQWNQPQHF
TGTGCCAGCAGTTTAGGGCCCCAGTGGAATCAGCCCCAGCATTTT
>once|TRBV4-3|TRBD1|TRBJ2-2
CASSLESGQGAVTGELFF
TGCGCCAGCAGCCTAGAGTCAGGACAGGGGGCGGTCACCGGGGAGCTGTTTTTT
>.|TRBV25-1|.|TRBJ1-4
CASSEDSGVEKLFF
TGTGCCAGCAGTGAGGACTCCGGGGTAGAAAAACTGTTTTTT
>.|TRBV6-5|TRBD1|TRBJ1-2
CASSPTDRERYGYTF
TGTGCCAGCAGCCCTACGGACAGGGAGAGGTATGGCTACACCTTC
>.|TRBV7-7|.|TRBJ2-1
CASSLLASNEQFF
TGTGCCAGCAGCTTACTAGCTTCCAATGAGCAGTTCTTC
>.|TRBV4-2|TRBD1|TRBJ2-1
CASSRGQNFYNEQFF
TGTGCCAGCAGCCGGGGACAGAATTTTTACAATGAGCAGTTCTTC
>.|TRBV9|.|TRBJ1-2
CASSVVSSWNYGYTF
TGTGCCAGCAGCGTAGTGAGCTCTTGGAACTATGGCTACACCTTC
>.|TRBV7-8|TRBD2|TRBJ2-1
CASSVSAGRFNEQFF
TGTGCCAGCAGCGTTAGCGCCGGGAGGTTTAATGAGCAGTTCTTC
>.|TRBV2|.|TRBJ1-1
CASSDRWGVTEAFF
TGTGCCAGCAGTGATAGGTGGGGGGTCACTGAAGCTTTCTTT
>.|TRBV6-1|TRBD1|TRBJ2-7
CASRQGFYEQYF
TGTGCCAGCAGACAGGGGTTCTACGAGCAGTACTTC